The T cell receptor beta chain under discussion was sequenced for a study of HIV-infected patients and healthy controls. This clonotype has a handful of counts. Via MiXCR, TCRdb re-called the 5' RACE reads, giving one row per CDR3 protein. The sample consists of 70,000 or so distinct CDR3 sequences, around 16% of them appearing once. The clonotype was recovered from a human donor in good health. Source material: CD4+ T cells from blood.

The CDR3 nucleotides read TGTGCCAGCAGTCCCACGAAGACTAGCGGAAACACAGATACGCAGTATTTT. This codes for CASSPTKTSGNTDTQYF. V is TRBV6-2 or TRBV6-3 and J is TRBJ2-3, with 9 bases fitting TRBD2. The CDR3 runs 17 residues. In germline, CDR1 is MNHEY, CDR2 SVGEGT. V was clipped by 5 bases and J by 2 bases; unmatched bases: 11.